The 9 T cell receptor beta chains given below trace back to one sample, sequenced in a study of T cells after posttransplantation cyclophosphamide. TCRdb keeps only in-frame clones here, not all; method: immunoSEQ multiplex PCR. The repertoire consists of 45,000 to 60,000 clones, with about 91% occurring once and the leading ten covering 3% to 3.5%. Sequencing was performed on PBMCs. The receptors originated from a woman aged 50 to 60 in good health and a related stem cell transplant donor.

The chain has TRBV30 and TRBJ2-7; TRBD1 agrees at 10 bases. CDR3 length: 15 residues. V was pared by 3 bases and J by 3 bases, with 8 bases of the junction left unmatched. The germline CDR1 and CDR2 sequences are GTSNPN and SVGIG (reference sequence). The CDR3 sequence is CAWSVRDRGIYEQYF. Written as DNA, the CDR3 is TGTGCCTGGAGCGTCCGGGACAGGGGTATCTACGAGCAGTACTTC.

The chain has TRBV9 and TRBJ2-7; D unresolved. V was shortened by 0 bases and J by 2 bases, with 12 bases between the two germline ends. The CDR3 length is 15 residues. Germline V gives CDR1 SGDLS, CDR2 YYNGEE. CDR3 coding DNA: TGTGCCAGCAGCGTAGGTGAAACCGCAGCCTACGAGCAGTACTTC. Translating gives CASSVGETAAYEQYF.

The V gene is TRBV6-6, the J gene TRBJ1-1, with D tentatively TRBD1 (6 bases). The length of the CDR3 is 14 residues. Trimming took 6 bases from V and 1 from J, leaving 12 bases between them. Germline V lookup: CDR1 MNHNY, CDR2 SVGAGI (reference sequence). CDR3 loop: CASRKGDTNTEAFF. CDR3 in DNA: TGTGCCAGCAGAAAAGGGGACACGAACACTGAAGCTTTCTTT.

This chain connects TRBV5-6 to TRBJ2-5; TRBD1 aligns across 8 bases. Losses at the gene ends were 1 base for V and 4 bases for J; bases not matched to a gene: 9. The CDR3 runs to 16 residues. Looked up from germline, CDR1 is SGHDT and CDR2 is YYEEEE. The CDR3 DNA is TGTGCCAGCAGCTTGTTAGGACAGGGTTCCGGAGAGACCCAGTACTTC. Its protein product is CASSLLGQGSGETQYF.

The rearrangement uses TRBV10-1 and TRBJ2-1; TRBD2 agrees at 7 bases. This CDR3 region has 16 residues. Germline V CDR1 and CDR2: WNHNN, SYGVQD (reference sequence). V shed 4 bases and J 3 bases; nucleotides not matched to a gene: 9. Here the CDR3 reads CASSGSGRENYNEQFF. The CDR3 coding sequence is TGCGCCAGCAGTGGGAGCGGGCGGGAGAACTACAATGAGCAGTTCTTC.

The CDR3 loop is CASSVQTSGAPNTGELFF. The CDR3 nucleotides read TGTGCCAGCAGTGTCCAGACTAGCGGGGCTCCGAACACCGGGGAGCTGTTTTTT. This sequence joins TRBV2 and TRBJ2-2; TRBD2 matches 11 bases. Germline trimming cut 4 bases from V and 0 bases from J; bases unmatched to any gene: 7. CDR1 and CDR2 (germline): SNHLY, FYNNEI. The CDR3 spans 18 residues.

This clone was recorded a few times. This chain connects TRBV6-4 to TRBJ2-6, with D maybe TRBD1 (6 bases). V was shortened by 2 bases and J by 1 base, with 9 bases between the two germline ends. Germline V gene sequence: CDR1 MRHNA, CDR2 SNTAGT. The CDR3 consists of 16 residues. The CDR3 is CASSDEGGSGANVLTF. Here the CDR3 DNA reads TGTGCCAGCAGTGACGAAGGGGGTTCTGGGGCCAACGTCCTGACTTTC.

V usage is TRBV2 and J usage is TRBJ2-7; 15 bases are shared with TRBD2. The CDR3 extends over 18 amino acids. V dropped 4 bases and J dropped 0; count of bases not matched to a gene: 7. From germline, CDR1 is SNHLY and CDR2 FYNNEI. CDR3 nucleotide sequence: TGTGCCAGCAGTGTCGGGACTAGCGGGGGGCTGAGCTCCTACGAGCAGTACTTC. Its translation: CASSVGTSGGLSSYEQYF.

The chain carries TRBV25-1 and TRBJ1-2, with TRBD1 as a possible D gene (6 bases). CDR3 length equals 14 residues. From germline, CDR1 is MGHDK and CDR2 SYGVNS. The ends were cut back, 6 bases at V and 2 bases at J, with 13 bases in the middle. The CDR3 DNA reads TGTGCCAGCAGCGCAACAGGGATCAACTATGGCTACACCTTC. Translating it yields CASSATGINYGYTF.